This T cell receptor (beta chain) is from a study of T cells of healthy individuals. The sample holds many counts of this clonotype. TCRdb itself ran the 5' RACE reads through MiXCR, one entry per CDR3 protein. Of approximately 100,000 distinct CDR3 sequences in the sample, around 17% were seen once. There are 16 residues in the CDR3. Germline V CDR1 and CDR2: LGHNA, YNFKEQ. The trim removed 3 bases at V and 7 bases at J, leaving 9 bases unmatched. This receptor was obtained from a human donor in good health. The rearrangement links TRBV4-2 to TRBJ1-4; 9 nucleotides match TRBD1. CDR3 sequence reads: CASSQVGQGVGEKLFF. CDR3 DNA: TGTGCCAGCAGCCAGGTGGGACAGGGTGTCGGTGAAAAACTGTTTTTT.